Following are 9 T cell receptor beta chains from one sample sequenced in a study of Tregs in tolerant kidney transplant recipients. Profiled with immunoSEQ multiplex PCR; TCRdb holds only in-frame clones, not every one. The sample yields some 74,000 clones, 75% to 95% seen once. This specimen was Tregs from blood, taken before the transplant. These receptors were obtained from a human donor who received a combined kidney and bone marrow transplant.

This chain joins TRBV6-6 and TRBJ1-2; no clear D. The CDR3 contains 14 residues. V lost 6 bases and J 1 base, leaving 12 bases between the germline ends. The germline gives CDR1 MNHNY, CDR2 SVGAGI (reference sequence). The chain's CDR3 is CASSTQAFNYGYTF. The CDR3 coding sequence is TGTGCCAGCAGCACCCAGGCGTTTAACTATGGCTACACCTTC.

The chain is built from TRBV4-3 and TRBJ2-7; 13 nucleotides line up with TRBD2. The CDR3 contains 18 residues. Looked up from germline, CDR1 is LGHNA and CDR2 is YSLEER. With 2 bases clipped from V and 4 bases from J, the junction kept 11 bases outside the gene matches. The CDR3 nucleotides are TGCGCCAGCAGCCAAAATATCCGGACTAGCGGGAGCGCATACGAGCAGTACTTC. Its translation: CASSQNIRTSGSAYEQYF.

This rearrangement joins TRBV15 to TRBJ1-4; D not certain. Germline values: CDR1 LNHNV, CDR2 YYDKDF (reference sequence). The ends were cut back, 0 bases at V and 5 bases at J, with 13 bases in the middle. The CDR3 runs 16 residues. The CDR3 loop is CATSRDSPGNNEKLFF. DNA of the CDR3: TGTGCCACCAGCAGAGATTCTCCCGGCAACAATGAAAAACTGTTTTTT. Full variable domain (outside the CDR3, taken from reference TRBV15 and TRBJ1-4): DAMVIQNPRYQVTQFGKPVTLSCSQTLNHNVMYWYQQKSSQAPKLLFHYYDKDFNNEADTPDNFQSRRPNTSFCFLDIRSPGLGDTAMYLCATSRDSPGNNEKLFFGSGTQLSVL.

V usage is TRBV6-6 and J usage is TRBJ2-2, with 7 bases matching TRBD2. J lost 6 bases, V lost 6 bases, and 4 bases had no gene match. The CDR3 extends over 13 amino acids. From germline, CDR1 is MNHNY and CDR2 SVGAGI (reference sequence). The CDR3 DNA follows: TGTGCCAGCAGCCGTACTAGCGCCGGGGAGCTGTTTTTT. Translated, it gives CASSRTSAGELFF.

This clone has a handful of counts. The rearrangement uses TRBV10-3 and TRBJ1-3, with 7 nucleotides matching TRBD1. This CDR3 is built from 16 residues. Trimming removed 6 bases from V and 4 bases from J; junction bases left unmatched: 12. Germline V gene lookup returns CDR1 ENHRY and CDR2 SYGVKD. DNA of the CDR3: TGTGCCATCAGCCCGACAGGGAGGCAGGGAGGAAACACCATATATTTT. It specifies CAISPTGRQGGNTIYF.

The DNA of the CDR3 is TGTGCCAGCAGCTTAGCACAGAAAGAGACCCAGTACTTC. It translates to CASSLAQKETQYF. The chain couples TRBV11-2 to TRBJ2-5, with D unclear. Per germline, CDR1 SGHAT and CDR2 FQNNGV. The CDR3 covers 13 residues. V was trimmed by 1 base and J by 3 bases, leaving 6 bases between them.

This sequence joins TRBV6-5 and TRBJ2-7, with TRBD1 as a possible D gene (5 bases). The germline V gene has CDR1 MNHEY and CDR2 SVGAGI. V was shortened by 0 bases and J by 4 bases, with 13 bases between the two germline ends. The CDR3 covers 15 residues. DNA of the CDR3: TGTGCCAGCAGTTACTCCCGGACACCGCCTTACGAGCAGTACTTC. It specifies CASSYSRTPPYEQYF.

The chain has TRBV19 and TRBJ2-7, with 8 positions matching TRBD1. The J segment lost 1 base and the V segment lost 5 bases, leaving 10 bases of the junction unmatched. The CDR3 loop spans 16 amino acids. Germline lookup yields CDR1 LNHDA and CDR2 SQIVND (reference sequence). CDR3 loop: CASSGAGGLGSYEQYF. The CDR3 nucleotides are TGTGCCAGTAGTGGGGCAGGGGGCCTAGGTTCCTACGAGCAGTACTTC. Supplemented by reference TRBV19 and TRBJ2-7, the full variable domain reads DGGITQSPKYLFRKEGQNVTLSCEQNLNHDAMYWYRQDPGQGLRLIYYSQIVNDFQKGDIAEGYSVSREKKESFPLTVTSAQKNPTAFYLCASSGAGGLGSYEQYFGPGTRLTVT.

In nucleotides, the CDR3 is TGCGCCAGCAGCCAAGAGGCCGCAGATACGCAGTATTTT. It codes for CASSQEAADTQYF. The chain links TRBV4-3 to TRBJ2-3; D call uncertain. The CDR3 loop spans 13 amino acids. Germline V gene lookup returns CDR1 LGHNA and CDR2 YSLEER. V shed 0 bases and J shed 4 bases, with 5 bases lying between them.